This TCR beta chain was recovered during a study of OX40 agonist ivuxolimab in advanced cancers. About the study: With ivuxolimab, an agonistic anti-OX40 (CD134) antibody, patients were treated.

TCRdb keeps only in-frame clones here, not all; method: immunoSEQ multiplex PCR. This sample carries some 62,000 clones, 92% of them seen once, and the ten largest clones take roughly 0.56%. Study-wide findings and caveats: Low normalized T-cell clonal expansion was additionally recorded for some nonresponders. Blood T cells, both CD4+ and CD8+, expanded clonally by week 6 at 0.1 to 3.0 mg/kg.

Blood draws occurred at baseline, cycle 4 day 1, and cycle 7 day 1. The CDR3 spans 15 residues. Unmatched junction bases numbered 11, after V lost 0 bases and J lost 10 bases. The germline CDR1 and CDR2 sequences are SGDLS and YYNGEE. A word on this clone: Its target is not known.

Sequenced material: CD4+ or CD8+ T cells sorted from blood, taken in a trial of the OX40 agonist ivuxolimab. This clonotype originated in an adult with an advanced solid tumor such as melanoma, head and neck, liver or kidney cancer. This chain links TRBV9 with TRBJ2-3, with 7 bases identical to TRBD2. CDR3 coding DNA: TGTGCCAGCAGCGTAGTGGCGGGGGACTTCATAGCGCAGTATTTT. It codes for CASSVVAGDFIAQYF.